This TCR beta chain was identified in a study of tumor-infiltrating lymphocytes in oesophageal squamous cell carcinoma. TCRdb processed the PCR reads anew with MiXCR; each CDR3 protein has one entry. The sample contains some 14,000 distinct CDR3 sequences, about half of which appear only once. With 5 bases removed from V and 4 bases from J, the gap between germline ends came to 9 bases. The germline CDR1 and CDR2 sequences are MNHNS and SASEGT. The CDR3 has 14 amino acids. This clonotype is judged medium-sized (0.01 to 0.1%). The receptor was derived from a female donor with esophageal squamous cell carcinoma. The sequenced sample was blood. The chain links TRBV6-1 to TRBJ2-6; the D gene is possibly TRBD2 (5 bases). The CDR3 reads CASSWTSGANVLTF. CDR3 DNA: TGTGCCAGCAGTTGGACTTCGGGGGCCAACGTCCTGACTTTC.